The T cell receptor beta chain described here comes from a study of lymphopenia after photon versus proton radiotherapy. This clone was seen more than once but under ten times. As yet, its antigen is unknown. The protocol was immunoSEQ multiplex PCR, while the TCRdb copy is restricted to in-frame clones and leaves out a portion. The sample lists tens of thousands of clones, 70% to 85% occurring once. Study-wide results and caveats: Only patients who died were analyzed for survival; proton advantage is unproven. Oligoclonal CD8+ Temra expansion after nadir drove photon patients' diversity drop. Photon-treated patients lost naive T cells and TCR diversity; proton-treated stayed stable. A bigger post-nadir fall in TCR diversity correlated inversely with survival time in deceased patients.

This sequence was found in a man aged 55 to 70 with pancreatic cancer. Sample: peripheral blood, taken from a patient treated with proton-based radiotherapy.

The CDR3 sequence: CASSPVDTPYAEAFF. The CDR3 DNA is TGTGCCAGCTCACCAGTGGATACACCGTACGCTGAAGCTTTCTTT. The genes are TRBV18 and TRBJ1-1; D not certain. The CDR3 is made up of 15 amino acids. Trimming shortened V by 2 bases and J by 6 bases, and 16 bases separated the two germline ends. Germline CDR1 KGHSH, CDR2 LQKENI.